This TCR beta chain stems from a study of cytotoxic CD8 clonotypes in ibrutinib-treated CLL. The method was immunoSEQ multiplex PCR; TCRdb's version includes in-frame clones alone and lacks a portion of them. The data show about 29,000 clones, roughly 69% seen once. This clone was observed once. The receptor comes from a human donor with chronic lymphocytic leukemia. Sequenced material: PBMCs, taken after 24 months of ibrutinib treatment.

The CDR3 sequence is CATSRGSYSTDTQYF. CDR3 coding DNA: TGTGCCACCAGCAGAGGATCGTATAGCACAGATACGCAGTATTTT. The chain employs TRBV15 and TRBJ2-3; no definite D call. CDR1 and CDR2 (germline): LNHNV, YYDKDF (reference sequence). Trimming shortened V by 1 base and J by 0 bases, and 8 bases separated the two germline ends. The length of the CDR3 is 15 residues.